A single sample gave rise to the 12 T cell receptor beta chains below, sequenced in a study of blood T cell repertoires in COVID-19. Generated by immunoSEQ multiplex PCR, the TCRdb table keeps only in-frame clones and is missing some. The sample has about 140,000 clones, approximately 85% seen once; the top ten hold about 4%. Sequencing was done on a sample of peripheral blood. The receptors derive from a woman of 80 years or more with acute or convalescent COVID-19.

The gene calls are TRBV3-1 (or the pseudogene TRBV3-2) and TRBJ1-4; a possible D gene is TRBD1 (5 bases). This CDR3 has 16 residues. Germline V lookup: CDR1 LGHDT, CDR2 YNNKEL (reference sequence). Trimming shortened V by 5 bases and J by 0 bases, and 13 bases separated the two germline ends. The CDR3 nucleotides read TGTGCCAGCAGCAGGGGCGCCGTTGCAACTAATGAAAAACTGTTTTTT. Residues: CASSRGAVATNEKLFF.

The V and J genes are TRBV4-1 and TRBJ1-2; D is perhaps TRBD1 (5 bases). Germline CDR1 reads MGHRA; CDR2 reads YSYEKL. The V end lost 4 bases, the J end lost 6 bases, and 12 bases lay between the germline ends. The CDR3 spans 13 residues. The DNA of the CDR3 is TGCGCCAGCAGCCTCAGGGCAAGGGATGGCTACACCTTC. Translation gives CASSLRARDGYTF.

This chain joins TRBV14 and TRBJ2-3; the match to TRBD2 covers 8 bases. The germline V gene encodes CDR1 SGHDN and CDR2 FVKESK. The CDR3 has 17 residues. The V segment lost 1 base and the J segment 2 bases; nucleotides outside the gene matches: 8. CDR3 loop: CASSQGLAGLFTDTQYF. CDR3 nucleotides: TGTGCCAGCAGCCAAGGTTTAGCGGGGTTGTTCACAGATACGCAGTATTTT. The whole variable domain, remainder taken from reference TRBV14 and TRBJ2-3, is EAGVTQFPSHSVIEKGQTVTLRCDPISGHDNLYWYRRVMGKEIKFLLHFVKESKQDESGMPNNRFLAERTGGTYSTLKVQPAELEDSGVYFCASSQGLAGLFTDTQYFGPGTRLTVL.

The table lists this clone with a few counts. The chain links TRBV11-2 to TRBJ2-7, with TRBD2 matching over 16 bases. The CDR3 runs to 18 residues. The trim removed 5 bases at V and 7 bases at J, leaving 14 bases unmatched. From germline, CDR1 is SGHAT and CDR2 FQNNGV. The CDR3 DNA reads TGTGCCAGCAGCCATGTCCCGGGACTAGCGGGAGGGCCGAGGGAGCAGTACTTC. This sequence encodes CASSHVPGLAGGPREQYF.

This clone has just one count. The J gene is TRBJ2-3, the V gene TRBV10-1, with a weak D call TRBD2 (5 bases). Looked up from germline, CDR1 is WNHNN and CDR2 is SYGVQD (reference sequence). The germline V and J ends were trimmed by 4 bases and 3 bases, with 14 bases remaining between them. The CDR3 is 15 amino acids. The CDR3 DNA follows: TGCGCCAGCAGTGGATTCGGGATGTGGACAGATACGCAGTATTTT. Translation gives CASSGFGMWTDTQYF.

In DNA form, the CDR3 reads TGTGCCAGCTCACCATCGGGAGGTGAGACCCAGTACTTC. It yields the protein CASSPSGGETQYF. J is TRBJ2-5 and V is TRBV18, with 7 bases lining up with TRBD2. The CDR3 is 13 residues long. From germline, CDR1 is KGHSH and CDR2 LQKENI. V lost 2 bases to trimming and J lost 5 bases; unmatched junction nucleotides: 2.

The chain joins TRBV12-3 or TRBV12-4 to TRBJ2-3; tentatively, D is TRBD1 (5 bases). V dropped 8 bases and J dropped 6 bases, with 12 bases sitting between them. CDR3 length: 12 residues. Here the CDR3 DNA reads TGTGCCAGCGGCCCAGGGTGGGATACGCAGTATTTT. Amino acid sequence: CASGPGWDTQYF.

This clone has just one count. The genes are TRBV3-1 (or the pseudogene TRBV3-2) and TRBJ2-1; D perhaps matches TRBD2 (5 bases). Per the germline V gene, CDR1 is LGHDT and CDR2 is YNNKEL (reference sequence). The V and J ends lost 0 bases and 7 bases respectively, with 10 bases between them. The CDR3 contains 14 residues. CDR3 protein: CASSQDLGGNEQFF. DNA of the CDR3: TGTGCCAGCAGCCAAGATCTGGGCGGGAATGAGCAGTTCTTC.

The chain combines TRBV10-2 with TRBJ2-3, with 10 positions matching TRBD2. Germline loops: CDR1 WSHSY, CDR2 SAAADI. The CDR3 is made up of 19 amino acids. V shed 4 bases, J shed 4 bases, and the junction held 17 bases outside the gene matches. The CDR3 here is CASSAWRRTGLAKADTQYF. The CDR3 DNA reads TGCGCCAGCAGTGCATGGAGAAGAACGGGACTAGCGAAAGCAGATACGCAGTATTTT.

This sequence joins TRBV6-4 and TRBJ2-1; D unclear. Trimming stripped 0 bases from V and 0 bases from J, with 12 bases between. The CDR3 sequence is 17 residues long. Germline CDR1 reads MRHNA; CDR2 reads SNTAGT. The CDR3 loop is CASSDSNYLSSYNEQFF. The CDR3 DNA follows: TGTGCCAGCAGTGACTCGAACTATTTGAGCTCCTACAATGAGCAGTTCTTC.

This chain joins TRBV15 and TRBJ1-2; D might be TRBD1 (6 bases). The CDR3 has 15 residues. Trimming pared 1 base from V and 5 bases from J, leaving 14 bases between. Germline assignment: CDR1 LNHNV and CDR2 YYDKDF (reference sequence). CDR3 protein: CATSRGGAQGYGYTF. The CDR3 region has the DNA TGTGCCACCAGCAGAGGTGGCGCCCAGGGGTATGGCTACACCTTC.

This chain connects TRBV19 to TRBJ1-4; no definite D call. The CDR3 covers 19 residues. Looked up from germline, CDR1 is LNHDA and CDR2 is SQIVND (reference sequence). The V end lost 3 bases, the J end lost 0 bases, and 20 bases lay between the germline ends. In DNA, the CDR3 is TGTGCCAGTAGTATTGTTCTCGACACCCTATTCGCAACTAATGAAAAACTGTTTTTT. Translated, it gives CASSIVLDTLFATNEKLFF.